Listed here is a single T cell receptor (beta chain). The data are from a study of Ad26.COV2.S vaccination and SARS-CoV-2 variants. Sample treatment: roughly 18 received Ad26.COV2.S at low or high dose, single or two shots; a few received placebo; per-sample allocation not given. Collection of samples fell on day 63 after the first vaccine or placebo injection. Here immunoSEQ multiplex PCR was the method, and the copy in TCRdb shows in-frame clones only, minus some. Of roughly 300,000 clones listed, about nine tenths are singletons. V was clipped by 4 bases and J by 5 bases, with 14 bases between them. This CDR3 spans 13 amino acids. Germline assignment: CDR1 GTSNPN and CDR2 SVGIG (reference sequence).

The TCR sequence derives from a person aged 18-60 years who received the Ad26.COV2.S COVID-19 vaccine or a placebo. The chain carries TRBV30 and TRBJ1-2; unclear D gene. The material was peripheral blood, obtained in a trial of Ad26.COV2.S vaccine versus placebo. CDR3 sequence reads: CAWTHSVGYGYTF. For the CDR3, the DNA is TGTGCCTGGACCCACTCGGTTGGTTATGGCTACACCTTC. Based on the CDR3 plus reference TRBV30 and TRBJ1-2, the full variable domain is SQTIHQWPATLVQPVGSPLSLECTVEGTSNPNLYWYRQAAGRGLQLLFYSVGIGQISSEVPQNLSASRPQDRQFILSSKKLLLSDSGFYLCAWTHSVGYGYTFGSGTRLTVV.